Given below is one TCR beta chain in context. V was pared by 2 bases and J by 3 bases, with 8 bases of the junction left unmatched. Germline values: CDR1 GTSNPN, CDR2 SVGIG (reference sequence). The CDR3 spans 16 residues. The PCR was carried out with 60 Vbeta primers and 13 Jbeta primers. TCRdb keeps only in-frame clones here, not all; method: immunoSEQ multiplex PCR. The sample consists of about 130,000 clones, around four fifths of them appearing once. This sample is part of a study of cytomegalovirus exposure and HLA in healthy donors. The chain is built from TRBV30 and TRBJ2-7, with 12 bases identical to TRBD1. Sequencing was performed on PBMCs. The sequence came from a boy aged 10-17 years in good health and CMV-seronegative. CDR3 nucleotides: TGTGCCTGGAGTATTCGAGGGACAGGGGGCTTCTACGAGCAGTACTTC. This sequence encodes CAWSIRGTGGFYEQYF.